This TCR beta chain was retrieved from a study of cytomegalovirus exposure and HLA in healthy donors. With regard to this clone: Its antigen is currently unknown.

Study results and caveats: In a later analysis, TCR beta V- and J-gene trimming showed a link to a missense DCLRE1C variant. For most subjects, TCR beta sequences were reported to predict HLA-A and HLA-B alleles with accuracy. Most TCR sequences were rare, but some public TCRs occurred in many donors. Sequencing depth across donors, presence/absence analyses assumed, was roughly uniform.

Trimming stripped 6 bases from V and 1 base from J, with 9 bases between. The CDR3 loop spans 12 amino acids. Per germline, CDR1 SQVTM and CDR2 ANQGSEA. PCR amplification relied on 60 Vbeta primers (plus 13 Jbeta primers). The repertoire was sequenced with immunoSEQ multiplex PCR; TCRdb's copy has only in-frame clones and lacks some. This repertoire includes over 110,000 clones. The sequence came from a male donor in good health and CMV-seronegative. The sample taken for sequencing was PBMCs. This chain links TRBV29-1 with TRBJ2-5; a possible D gene is TRBD1 (6 bases). The DNA of the CDR3 is TGCAGCGTGGGACACATCCAAGAGACCCAGTACTTC. It translates to CSVGHIQETQYF.